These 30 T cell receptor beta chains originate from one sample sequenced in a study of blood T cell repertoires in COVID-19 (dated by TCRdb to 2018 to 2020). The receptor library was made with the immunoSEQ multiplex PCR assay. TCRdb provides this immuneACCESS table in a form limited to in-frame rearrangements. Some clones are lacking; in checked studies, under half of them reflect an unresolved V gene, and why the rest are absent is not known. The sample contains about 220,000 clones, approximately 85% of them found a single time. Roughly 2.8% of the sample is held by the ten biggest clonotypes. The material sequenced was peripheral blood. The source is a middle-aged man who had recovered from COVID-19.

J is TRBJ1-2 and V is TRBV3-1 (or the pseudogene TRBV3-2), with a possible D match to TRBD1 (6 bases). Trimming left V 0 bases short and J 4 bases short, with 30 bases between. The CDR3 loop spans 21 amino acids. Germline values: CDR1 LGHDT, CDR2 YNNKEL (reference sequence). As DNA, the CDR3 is TGTGCCAGCAGCCAAGAGAGGGGTTTTGGACAGAGAAACTTTGGGGGCTATGGCTACACCTTC. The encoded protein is CASSQERGFGQRNFGGYGYTF.

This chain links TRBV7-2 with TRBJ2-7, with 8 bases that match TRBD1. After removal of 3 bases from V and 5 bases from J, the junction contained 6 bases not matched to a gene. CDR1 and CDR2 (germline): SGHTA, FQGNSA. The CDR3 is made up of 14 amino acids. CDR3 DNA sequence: TGTGCCAGCAGCTTCAGGGGGCGTACGGACGAGCAGTACTTC. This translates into CASSFRGRTDEQYF.

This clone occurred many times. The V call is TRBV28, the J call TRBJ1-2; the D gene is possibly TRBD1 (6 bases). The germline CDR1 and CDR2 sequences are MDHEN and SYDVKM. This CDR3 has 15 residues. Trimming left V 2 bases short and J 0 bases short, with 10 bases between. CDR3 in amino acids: CASSLGGATNYGYTF. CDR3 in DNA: TGTGCCAGCAGTTTAGGGGGGGCGACTAACTATGGCTACACCTTC.

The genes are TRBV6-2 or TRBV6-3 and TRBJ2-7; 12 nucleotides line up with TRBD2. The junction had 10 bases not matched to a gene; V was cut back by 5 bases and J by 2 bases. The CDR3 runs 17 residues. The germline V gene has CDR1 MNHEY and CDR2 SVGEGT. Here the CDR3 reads CASSPPGLAGVAYEQYF. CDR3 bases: TGTGCCAGCAGTCCCCCGGGACTAGCGGGCGTAGCCTACGAGCAGTACTTC.

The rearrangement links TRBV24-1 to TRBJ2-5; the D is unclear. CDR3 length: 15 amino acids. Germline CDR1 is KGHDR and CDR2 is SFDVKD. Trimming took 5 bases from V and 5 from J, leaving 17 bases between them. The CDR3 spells CATSAAALFGETQYF. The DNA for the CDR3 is TGTGCCACCAGTGCGGCGGCGCTCTTTGGGGAGACCCAGTACTTC.

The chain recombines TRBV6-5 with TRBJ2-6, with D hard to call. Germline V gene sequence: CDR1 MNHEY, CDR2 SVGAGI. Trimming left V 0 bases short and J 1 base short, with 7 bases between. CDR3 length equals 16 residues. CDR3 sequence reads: CASSYSLRSGANVLTF. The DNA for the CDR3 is TGTGCCAGCAGTTACTCACTGCGATCTGGGGCCAACGTCCTGACTTTC.

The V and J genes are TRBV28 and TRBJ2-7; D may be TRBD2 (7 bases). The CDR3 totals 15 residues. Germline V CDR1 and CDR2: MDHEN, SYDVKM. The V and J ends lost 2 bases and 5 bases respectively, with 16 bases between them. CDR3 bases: TGTGCCAGCAGTTTACTTTCGGGGGGCAGGCACGAGCAGTACTTC. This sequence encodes CASSLLSGGRHEQYF.

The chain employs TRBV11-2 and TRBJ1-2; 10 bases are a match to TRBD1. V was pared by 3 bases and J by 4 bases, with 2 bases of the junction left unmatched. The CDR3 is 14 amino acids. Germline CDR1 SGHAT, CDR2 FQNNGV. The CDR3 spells CASSFGQGGYGYTF. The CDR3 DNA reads TGTGCCAGCAGCTTTGGACAGGGGGGCTATGGCTACACCTTC. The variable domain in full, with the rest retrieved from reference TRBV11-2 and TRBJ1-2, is EAGVAQSPRYKIIEKRQSVAFWCNPISGHATLYWYQQILGQGPKLLIQFQNNGVVDDSQLPKDRFSAERLKGVDSTLKIQPAKLEDSAVYLCASSFGQGGYGYTFGSGTRLTVV.

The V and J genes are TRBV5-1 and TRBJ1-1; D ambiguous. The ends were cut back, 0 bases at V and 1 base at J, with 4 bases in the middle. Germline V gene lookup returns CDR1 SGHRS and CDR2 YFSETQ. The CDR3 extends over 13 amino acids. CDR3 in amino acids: CASSLARNTEAFF. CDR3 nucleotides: TGCGCCAGCAGCTTGGCGAGGAACACTGAAGCTTTCTTT. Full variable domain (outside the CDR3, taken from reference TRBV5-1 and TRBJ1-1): KAGVTQTPRYLIKTRGQQVTLSCSPISGHRSVSWYQQTPGQGLQFLFEYFSETQRNKGNFPGRFSGRQFSNSRSEMNVSTLELGDSALYLCASSLARNTEAFFGQGTRLTVV.

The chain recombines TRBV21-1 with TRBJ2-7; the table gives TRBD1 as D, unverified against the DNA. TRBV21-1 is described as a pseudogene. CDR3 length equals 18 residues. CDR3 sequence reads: CASSKEKGDRTDSYEQYF. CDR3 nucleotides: TGTGCCAGCAGCAAAGAAAAGGGAGACCGGACAGACTCCTACGAGCAGTACTTC.

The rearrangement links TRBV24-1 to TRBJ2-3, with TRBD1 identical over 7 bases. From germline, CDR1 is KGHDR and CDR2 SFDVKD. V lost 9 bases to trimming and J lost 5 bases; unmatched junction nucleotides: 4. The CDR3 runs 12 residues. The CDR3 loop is CATYRGQDTQYF. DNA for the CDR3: TGTGCCACCTACAGGGGTCAAGATACGCAGTATTTT.

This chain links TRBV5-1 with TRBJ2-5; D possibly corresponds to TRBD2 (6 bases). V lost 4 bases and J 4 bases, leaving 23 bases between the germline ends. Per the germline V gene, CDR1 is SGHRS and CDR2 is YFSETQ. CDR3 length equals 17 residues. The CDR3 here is CASSPGSSHSGGETQYF. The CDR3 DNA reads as TGCGCCAGCAGCCCCGGGTCAAGCCATTCCGGGGGAGAGACCCAGTACTTC.

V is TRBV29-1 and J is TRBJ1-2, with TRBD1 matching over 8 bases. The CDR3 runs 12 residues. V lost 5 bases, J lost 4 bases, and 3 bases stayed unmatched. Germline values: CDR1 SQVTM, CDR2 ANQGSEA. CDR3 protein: CSVLGTGYGYTF. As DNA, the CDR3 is TGCAGCGTTCTCGGGACAGGCTATGGCTACACCTTC. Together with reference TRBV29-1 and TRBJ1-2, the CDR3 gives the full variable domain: SAVISQKPSRDICQRGTSLTIQCQVDSQVTMMFWYRQQPGQSLTLIATANQGSEATYESGFVIDKFPISRPNLTFSTLTVSNMSPEDSSIYLCSVLGTGYGYTFGSGTRLTVV.

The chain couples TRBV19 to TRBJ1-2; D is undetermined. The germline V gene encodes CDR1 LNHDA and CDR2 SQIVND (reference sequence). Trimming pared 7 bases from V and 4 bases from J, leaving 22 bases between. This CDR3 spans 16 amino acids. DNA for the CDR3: TGTGCCAGTACAAAAGCCTACAGAGGGCACCCCTATGGCTACACCTTC. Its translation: CASTKAYRGHPYGYTF.

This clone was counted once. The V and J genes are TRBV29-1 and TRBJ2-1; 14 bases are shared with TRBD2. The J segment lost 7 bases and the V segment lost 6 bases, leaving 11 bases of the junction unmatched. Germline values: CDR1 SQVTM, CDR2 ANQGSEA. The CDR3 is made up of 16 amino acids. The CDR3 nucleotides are TGCAGCGTAGGGCCGGGACTAGCGGGAGTCGGAAATGAGCAGTTCTTC. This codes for CSVGPGLAGVGNEQFF.

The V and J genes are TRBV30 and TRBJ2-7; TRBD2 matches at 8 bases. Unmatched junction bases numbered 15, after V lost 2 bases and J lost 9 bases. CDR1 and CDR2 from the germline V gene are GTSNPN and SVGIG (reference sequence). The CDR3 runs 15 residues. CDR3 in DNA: TGTGCCTGGAGTAAGTCCGGCGGGAGGCGGTCGGGGCAGTACTTC. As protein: CAWSKSGGRRSGQYF.

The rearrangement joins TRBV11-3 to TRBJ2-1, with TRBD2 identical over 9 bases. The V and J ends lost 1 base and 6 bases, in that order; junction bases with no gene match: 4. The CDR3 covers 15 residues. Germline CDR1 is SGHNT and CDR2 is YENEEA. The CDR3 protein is CASSLVAGEGNEQFF. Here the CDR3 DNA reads TGTGCCAGCAGCTTAGTAGCGGGAGAAGGCAATGAGCAGTTCTTC.

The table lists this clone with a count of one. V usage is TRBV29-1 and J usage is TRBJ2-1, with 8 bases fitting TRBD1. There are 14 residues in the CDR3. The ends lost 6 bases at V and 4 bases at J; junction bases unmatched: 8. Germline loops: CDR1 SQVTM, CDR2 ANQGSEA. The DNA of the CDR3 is TGCAGCGTGAAGGTTTGGACAGGGTACAATGAGCAGTTCTTC. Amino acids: CSVKVWTGYNEQFF.

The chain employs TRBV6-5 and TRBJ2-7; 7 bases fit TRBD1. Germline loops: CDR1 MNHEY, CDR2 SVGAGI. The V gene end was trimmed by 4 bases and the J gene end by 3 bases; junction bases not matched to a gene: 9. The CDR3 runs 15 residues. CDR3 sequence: CASSLRQGRVYEQYF. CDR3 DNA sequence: TGTGCCAGCAGTTTGCGACAGGGCAGGGTCTACGAGCAGTACTTC.

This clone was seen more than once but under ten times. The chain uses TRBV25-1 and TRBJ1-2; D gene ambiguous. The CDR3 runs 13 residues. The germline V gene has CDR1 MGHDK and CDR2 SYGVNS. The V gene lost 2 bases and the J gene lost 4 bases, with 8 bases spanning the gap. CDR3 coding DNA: TGTGCCAGCAGTGAACCACTAGGCTATGGCTACACCTTC. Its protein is CASSEPLGYGYTF.

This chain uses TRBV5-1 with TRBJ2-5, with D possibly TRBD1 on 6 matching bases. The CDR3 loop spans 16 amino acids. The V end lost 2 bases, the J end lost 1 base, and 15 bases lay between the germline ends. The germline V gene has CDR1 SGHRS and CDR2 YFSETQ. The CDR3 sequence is CASSFPRQASQETQYF. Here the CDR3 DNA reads TGCGCCAGCAGCTTCCCTCGACAGGCAAGCCAAGAGACCCAGTACTTC.

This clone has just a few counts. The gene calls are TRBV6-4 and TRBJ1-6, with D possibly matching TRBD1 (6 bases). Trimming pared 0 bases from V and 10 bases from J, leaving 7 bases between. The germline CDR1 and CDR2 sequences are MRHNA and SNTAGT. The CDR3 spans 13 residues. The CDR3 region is CASSDSGGSPLHF. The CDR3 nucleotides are TGTGCCAGCAGTGACTCAGGGGGATCACCCCTCCACTTT.

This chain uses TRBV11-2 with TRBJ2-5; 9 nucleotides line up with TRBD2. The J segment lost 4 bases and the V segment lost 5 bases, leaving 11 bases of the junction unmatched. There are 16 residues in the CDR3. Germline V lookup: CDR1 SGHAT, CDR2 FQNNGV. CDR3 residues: CASSGRGRAGGETQYF. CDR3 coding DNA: TGTGCCAGCAGCGGGCGCGGGAGGGCCGGTGGAGAGACCCAGTACTTC.

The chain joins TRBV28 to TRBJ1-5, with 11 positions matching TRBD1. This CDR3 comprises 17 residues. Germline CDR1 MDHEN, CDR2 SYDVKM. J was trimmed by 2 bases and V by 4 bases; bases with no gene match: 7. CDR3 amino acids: CASSSWTGGSGNQPQHF. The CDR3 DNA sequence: TGTGCCAGCAGTTCGTGGACAGGGGGCTCGGGCAATCAGCCCCAGCATTTT.

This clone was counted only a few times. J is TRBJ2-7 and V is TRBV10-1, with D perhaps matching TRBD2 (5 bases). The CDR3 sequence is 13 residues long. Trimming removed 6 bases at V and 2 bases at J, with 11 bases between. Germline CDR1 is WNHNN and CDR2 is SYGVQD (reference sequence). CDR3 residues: CASSLGLAYEQYF. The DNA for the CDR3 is TGCGCCAGCAGCCTAGGACTGGCCTACGAGCAGTACTTC.

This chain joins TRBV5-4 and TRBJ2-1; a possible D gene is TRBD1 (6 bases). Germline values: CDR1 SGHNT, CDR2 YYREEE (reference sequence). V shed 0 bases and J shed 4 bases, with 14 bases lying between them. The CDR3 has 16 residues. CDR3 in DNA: TGTGCCAGCAGCTTGGAACAGGGCCGCTCGTACAATGAGCAGTTCTTC. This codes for CASSLEQGRSYNEQFF.

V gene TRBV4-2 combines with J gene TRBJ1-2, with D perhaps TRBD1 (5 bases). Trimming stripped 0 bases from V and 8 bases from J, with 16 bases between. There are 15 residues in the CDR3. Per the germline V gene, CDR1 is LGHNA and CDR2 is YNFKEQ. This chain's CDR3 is CASSQDVGGMWGYTF. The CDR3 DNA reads TGTGCCAGCAGCCAAGATGTTGGGGGGATGTGGGGCTACACCTTC.

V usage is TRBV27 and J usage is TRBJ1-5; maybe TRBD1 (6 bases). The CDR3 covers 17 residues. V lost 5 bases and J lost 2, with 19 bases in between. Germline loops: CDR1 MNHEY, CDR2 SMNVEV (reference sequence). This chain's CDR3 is CASSITQGNGGNQPQHF. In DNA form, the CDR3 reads TGTGCCAGCAGTATCACACAGGGTAACGGTGGCAATCAGCCCCAGCATTTT.

The CDR3 protein is CASIPSSYNSPLHF. The DNA for the CDR3 is TGTGCCAGCATACCGAGCTCCTATAATTCACCCCTCCACTTT. The genes are TRBV2 and TRBJ1-6; no definite D call. The CDR3 contains 14 residues. V shed 7 bases and J shed 0 bases, with 7 bases lying between them. The germline V gene encodes CDR1 SNHLY and CDR2 FYNNEI.

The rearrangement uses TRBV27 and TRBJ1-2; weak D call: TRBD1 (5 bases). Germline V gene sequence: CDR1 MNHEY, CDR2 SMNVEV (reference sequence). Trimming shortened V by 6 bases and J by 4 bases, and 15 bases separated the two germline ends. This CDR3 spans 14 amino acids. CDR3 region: CASSSGIRPYGYTF. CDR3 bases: TGTGCCAGCAGCTCAGGGATACGCCCCTATGGCTACACCTTC.